The present T cell receptor (beta chain) was sequenced within a study of technical replicates of blood from a handful of donors. TCRdb keeps only in-frame clones here, not all; method: immunoSEQ multiplex PCR. The table has about 89,000 clones, approximately 94% seen once. The ends were cut back, 4 bases at V and 5 bases at J, with 10 bases in the middle. Germline loops: CDR1 MGHRA, CDR2 YSYEKL. This CDR3 has 13 amino acids. This clone came up once. V is TRBV4-1 and J is TRBJ2-3; D perhaps matches TRBD1 (5 bases). Sequenced input: T cells isolated from PBMCs. This receptor was identified in a human donor in good health. The CDR3 nucleotides are TGCGCCAGCAGCCCTGCTAGGGGAGATACGCAGTATTTT. Translated: CASSPARGDTQYF.